Described below is a single T cell receptor beta chain sequence and its context. Amplification of ligated cDNA took four PCR rounds with SP2 and nested alpha and beta constant primers. Alpha and beta constant region primers primed reverse transcription for blood and skin samples. Each CDR3 protein is one row after TCRdb ran MiXCR on the 5' RACE reads. The sample contains about 32,000 distinct CDR3 sequences, 16% of which appear only once. This sample was included in a study of naive and memory T cell subsets. A UMI-containing oligonucleotide was joined by 3' ligation to the TCR cDNA template. Germline V CDR1 and CDR2: SEHNR, FQNEAQ (reference sequence). Trimming removed 5 bases at V and 12 bases at J, with 15 bases between. This CDR3 is built from 12 residues.

The genes are TRBV7-9 and TRBJ2-3; the D gene is possibly TRBD1 (5 bases). The source of this sequence is a female donor in good health. In DNA form, the CDR3 reads TGTGCCAGCAGCCAAGACAGCGACGTTCAGTATTTT. Translation gives CASSQDSDVQYF.